This entry lists 7 T cell receptor beta chains sequenced from one sample in a study of blood T cell repertoires in COVID-19. The data were produced by immunoSEQ multiplex PCR, yet TCRdb's version contains in-frame clones alone and is incomplete. The table includes about 150,000 clones, 85% to 90% detected once. Sequenced: PBMCs or T cells enriched from blood (not recorded which). The receptors originated from a woman aged 45 to 65 who had recovered from COVID-19.

The V call is TRBV11-3, the J call TRBJ2-3; 9 bases are shared with TRBD2. Looked up from germline, CDR1 is SGHNT and CDR2 is YENEEA. The CDR3 has 18 amino acids. J lost 0 bases, V lost 1 base, and 8 bases had no gene match. In DNA, the CDR3 is TGTGCCAGCAGCTTAGGGGTAGTGCGGGGGGGAAGCACAGATACGCAGTATTTT. Encoded protein: CASSLGVVRGGSTDTQYF.

The rearrangement joins TRBV5-1 to TRBJ2-2; possibly TRBD1 for D (6 bases). V was cut by 4 bases and J by 3 bases, with 16 bases left in between. The germline V gene encodes CDR1 SGHRS and CDR2 YFSETQ. This CDR3 region has 16 residues. CDR3 bases: TGCGCCAGCAGCGACAACAGGGTTGGGTACACCGGGGAGCTGTTTTTT. Encoded protein: CASSDNRVGYTGELFF.

CDR3 in DNA: TGTGCCAGCTCACCTCCGGGTGTACACCGGGTGAACACTGAAGCTTTCTTT. Translated: CASSPPGVHRVNTEAFF. The rearrangement joins TRBV18 to TRBJ1-1, with D unresolved. The CDR3 is made up of 17 amino acids. V was cut by 3 bases and J by 0 bases, with 17 bases left in between. The V gene's germline CDR1 is KGHSH and CDR2 LQKENI.

This sequence joins TRBV4-2 and TRBJ1-2, with D unclear. Trimming removed 1 base from V and 6 bases from J, with 15 bases in between. The CDR3 is 15 amino acids. Germline V gene lookup returns CDR1 LGHNA and CDR2 YNFKEQ. The CDR3 DNA follows: TGTGCCAGCAGCCAAGTAGAGCGGCAGGTGAATGGCTACACCTTC. As protein: CASSQVERQVNGYTF.

The CDR3 DNA follows: TGCAGCGTTGATGGGGACAGGTTCTACAATGAGCAGTTCTTC. This codes for CSVDGDRFYNEQFF. V and J are TRBV29-1 and TRBJ2-1, with 8 bases fitting TRBD1. The junction had 4 bases not matched to a gene; V was cut back by 3 bases and J by 3 bases. Germline V gene data show CDR1 as SQVTM and CDR2 as ANQGSEA. CDR3 length equals 14 residues.

The chain uses TRBV12-5 and TRBJ1-1; maybe TRBD1 (6 bases). From germline, CDR1 is LGHNT and CDR2 FRNRAP. This CDR3 region has 17 residues. The germline V and J ends were trimmed by 2 bases and 0 bases, with 16 bases remaining between them. The CDR3 is CASGLPKKDSLNTEAFF. The CDR3 coding sequence is TGTGCTAGTGGTTTGCCGAAAAAGGACAGCTTGAACACTGAAGCTTTCTTT.

This clone was observed a handful of times. This chain links TRBV7-2 with TRBJ1-5, with TRBD1 matching over 8 bases. This CDR3 is built from 17 residues. Germline lookup yields CDR1 SGHTA and CDR2 FQGNSA. The ends lost 5 bases at V and 6 bases at J; junction bases unmatched: 15. CDR3 sequence reads: CASSLGRRGRNSQPQHF. CDR3 bases: TGTGCCAGCAGCCTAGGGCGCAGGGGGCGAAACTCTCAGCCCCAGCATTTT.